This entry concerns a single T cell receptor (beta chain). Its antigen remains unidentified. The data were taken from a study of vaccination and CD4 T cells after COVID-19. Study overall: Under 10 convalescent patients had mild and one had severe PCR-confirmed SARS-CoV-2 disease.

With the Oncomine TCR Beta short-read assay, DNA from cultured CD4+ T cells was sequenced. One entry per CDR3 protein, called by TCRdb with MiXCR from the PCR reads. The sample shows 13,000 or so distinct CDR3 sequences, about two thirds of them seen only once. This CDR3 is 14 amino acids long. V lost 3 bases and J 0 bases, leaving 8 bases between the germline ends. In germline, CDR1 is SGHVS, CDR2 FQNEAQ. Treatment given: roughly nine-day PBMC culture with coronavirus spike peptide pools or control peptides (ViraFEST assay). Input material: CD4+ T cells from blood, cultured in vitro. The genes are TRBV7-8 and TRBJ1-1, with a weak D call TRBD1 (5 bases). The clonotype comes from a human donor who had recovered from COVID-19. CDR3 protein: CASSFGGVNTEAFF. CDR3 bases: TGTGCCAGCAGCTTCGGGGGGGTGAACACTGAAGCTTTCTTT.